The clone carrying this T cell receptor (beta chain) has just a few counts. The sample originates from a study of T-cell reconstitution after alpha-beta-depleted transplantation in children. It was with unique molecular identifiers that the TCRbeta library was prepared. TCRdb recomputed calls from the PCR reads with MiXCR, one row per CDR3 protein. Here the sample spans roughly 170,000 distinct CDR3 sequences, approximately 7% being singletons. J lost 3 bases, V lost 4 bases, and 3 bases had no gene match. The germline V gene encodes CDR1 SGHRS and CDR2 YFSETQ. The CDR3 consists of 14 residues. Sequenced material: PBMCs from the stem cell graft donor, taken from the stem cell graft. The receptor was derived from a human donor who donated a stem cell graft to a child with Wiskott-Aldrich syndrome. V is TRBV5-1 and J is TRBJ2-1, with 8 bases fitting TRBD1. CDR3: CASSKTGGYNEQFF. The CDR3 coding sequence is TGCGCCAGCAGCAAAACAGGGGGCTACAATGAGCAGTTCTTC.